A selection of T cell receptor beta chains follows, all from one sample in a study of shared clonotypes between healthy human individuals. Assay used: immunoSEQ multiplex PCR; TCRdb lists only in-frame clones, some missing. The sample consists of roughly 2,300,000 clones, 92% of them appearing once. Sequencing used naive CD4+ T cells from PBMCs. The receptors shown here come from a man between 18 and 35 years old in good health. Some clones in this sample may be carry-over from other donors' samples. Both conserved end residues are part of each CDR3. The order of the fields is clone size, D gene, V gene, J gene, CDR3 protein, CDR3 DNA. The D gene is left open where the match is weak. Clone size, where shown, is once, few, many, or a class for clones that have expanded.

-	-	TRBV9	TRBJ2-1	CASSVEERGYNEQFF	TGTGCCAGCAGCGTAGAGGAGCGAGGATACAATGAGCAGTTCTTC
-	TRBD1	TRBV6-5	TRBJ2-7	CASSYPTGTGSYEQYF	TGTGCCAGCAGTTACCCCACCGGGACAGGTTCCTACGAGCAGTACTTC
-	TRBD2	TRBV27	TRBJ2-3	CASSLSIGASGALWDTQYF	TGTGCCAGCAGTTTATCGATCGGGGCTAGCGGGGCCTTATGGGATACGCAGTATTTT
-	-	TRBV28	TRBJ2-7	CASSTGLYEQYF	TGTGCCAGCTCCACAGGGCTCTACGAGCAGTACTTC
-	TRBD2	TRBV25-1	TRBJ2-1	CASSDRLAAQYNEQFF	TGTGCCAGCAGTGACCGACTAGCGGCGCAATACAATGAGCAGTTCTTC
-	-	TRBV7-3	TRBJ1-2	CASSLNGQGTGYTF	TGTGCCAGCAGCTTAAATGGCCAGGGGACGGGCTACACCTTC
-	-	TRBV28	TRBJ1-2	CASSQGNYGYTF	TGTGCCAGCAGCCAGGGCAACTATGGCTACACCTTC
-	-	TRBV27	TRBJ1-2	CASSSDGAYGYTF	TGTGCCAGCAGTTCAGACGGGGCCTATGGCTACACCTTC
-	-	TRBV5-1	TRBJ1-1	CASSLGGHGDTEAFF	TGCGCCAGCAGCTTGGGGGGCCACGGTGACACTGAAGCTTTCTTT
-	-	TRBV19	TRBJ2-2	CASSTRQGRGNTGELFF	TGTGCCAGTAGTACCCGGCAAGGGCGGGGGAACACCGGGGAGCTGTTTTTT
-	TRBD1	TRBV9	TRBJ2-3	CASSYRGVTDTQYF	TGTGCCAGCAGCTACAGGGGGGTCACAGATACGCAGTATTTT
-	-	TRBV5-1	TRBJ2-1	CASSSRETEGHNEQFF	TGCGCCAGCAGCAGCAGAGAGACAGAAGGTCACAATGAGCAGTTCTTC
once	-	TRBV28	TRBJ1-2	CASSLGAPGSGGYTF	TGTGCCAGCAGTCTAGGGGCTCCGGGTTCCGGCGGCTACACCTTC
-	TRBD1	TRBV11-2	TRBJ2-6	CASSLARTGSPVLTF	TGTGCCAGCAGCTTAGCCCGGACAGGCTCACCCGTCCTGACTTTC
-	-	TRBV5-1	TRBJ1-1	CASSLRSAGQNTEAFF	TGCGCCAGCAGCCTCCGTTCGGCGGGACAAAACACTGAAGCTTTCTTT
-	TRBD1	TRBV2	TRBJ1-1	CASDGEGQLEAFF	TGTGCCAGCGACGGTGAGGGACAGCTTGAAGCTTTCTTT
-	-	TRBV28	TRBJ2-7	CASSPIPGAYEQYF	TGTGCCAGCAGTCCTATACCGGGGGCCTACGAGCAGTACTTC
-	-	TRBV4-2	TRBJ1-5	CASSRTQGSGSNQPQHF	TGTGCCAGCAGCCGAACTCAGGGTTCTGGTTCAAATCAGCCCCAGCATTTT
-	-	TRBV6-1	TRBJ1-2	CASRRTETNYGYTF	TGTGCCAGTAGACGGACAGAGACTAACTATGGCTACACCTTC
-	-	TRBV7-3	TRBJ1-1	CASSPEGMGTEAFF	TGTGCCAGCAGCCCGGAGGGGATGGGCACTGAAGCTTTCTTT
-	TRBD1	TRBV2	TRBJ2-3	CASSEEQGVDTDTQYF	TGTGCCAGCAGTGAAGAACAGGGGGTTGACACAGATACGCAGTATTTT